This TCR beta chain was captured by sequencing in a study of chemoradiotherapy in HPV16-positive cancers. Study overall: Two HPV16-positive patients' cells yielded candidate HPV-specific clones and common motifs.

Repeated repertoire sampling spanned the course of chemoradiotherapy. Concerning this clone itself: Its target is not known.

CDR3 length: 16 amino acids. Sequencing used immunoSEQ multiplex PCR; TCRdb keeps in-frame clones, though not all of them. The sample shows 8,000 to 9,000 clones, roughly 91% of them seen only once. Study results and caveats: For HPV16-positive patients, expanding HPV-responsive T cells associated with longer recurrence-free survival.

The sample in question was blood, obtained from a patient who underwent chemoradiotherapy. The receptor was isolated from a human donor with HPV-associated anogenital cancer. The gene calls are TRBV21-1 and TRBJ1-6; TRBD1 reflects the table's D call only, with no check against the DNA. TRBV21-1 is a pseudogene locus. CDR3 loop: CASSTGTEKYNSPLHF. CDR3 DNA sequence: TGTGCCAGCAGTACCGGGACAGAAAAGTATAATTCACCCCTCCACTTT.